These T cell receptor beta chains were read from a single sample in a study of T cell responses to AZD1222 COVID-19 vaccine. Using immunoSEQ multiplex PCR, the repertoire was profiled, and TCRdb retains in-frame clones only, with some absent. The table shows tens of thousands of clones, with about 74% occurring only once. The specimen comprised peripheral blood, sampled on day 0 of AZD1222 vaccination. Every receptor here comes from an adult in good health. Each CDR3 is given with its conserved first and last residue. The D gene is left open where the match is weak. For some rows the clone size is stated as once, few or many, or as a class when expanded; others skip it.

V gene: TRBV5-6; D gene: .; clone size: .; J gene: TRBJ2-2; CDR3 DNA: TGTGCCAGCAGCTTGGGGAACACCGGGGAGCTGTTTTTT; CDR3 protein: CASSLGNTGELFF
V gene: TRBV5-5; D gene: .; clone size: once; J gene: TRBJ1-2; CDR3 DNA: TGTGCCAGCAGCTTGGCCCCCGTAATTAACTATGGCTACACCTTC; CDR3 protein: CASSLAPVINYGYTF
V gene: TRBV14; D gene: .; clone size: .; J gene: TRBJ1-4; CDR3 DNA: TGTGCCAGCAGCCAAGTAGGGATTACCACTAATGAAAAACTGTTTTTT; CDR3 protein: CASSQVGITTNEKLFF
V gene: TRBV6-2/TRBV6-3; D gene: .; clone size: many; J gene: TRBJ2-7; CDR3 DNA: TGTGCCAGCAGTTACGGCGGTGGTTCTAGCGAGCAGTACTTC; CDR3 protein: CASSYGGGSSEQYF
V gene: TRBV7-8; D gene: .; clone size: .; J gene: TRBJ1-5; CDR3 DNA: TGTGCCAGCAGCTTTTCAGGCGGTAAGAGCAATCAGCCCCAGCATTTT; CDR3 protein: CASSFSGGKSNQPQHF
V gene: TRBV29-1; D gene: TRBD1; clone size: .; J gene: TRBJ2-7; CDR3 DNA: TGCAGCGTTGAGGAAGGGGGCACTTACGAGCAGTACTTC; CDR3 protein: CSVEEGGTYEQYF
V gene: TRBV5-1; D gene: .; clone size: .; J gene: TRBJ1-2; CDR3 DNA: TGCGCCAGCAGCTCCAGGGATTCAGGCTATGGCTACACCTTC; CDR3 protein: CASSSRDSGYGYTF
V gene: TRBV6-5; D gene: .; clone size: .; J gene: TRBJ1-3; CDR3 DNA: TGTGCCAGTTATCATATGAGGTCTGGAAACACCATATATTTT; CDR3 protein: CASYHMRSGNTIYF
V gene: TRBV12-3/TRBV12-4; D gene: .; clone size: .; J gene: TRBJ1-3; CDR3 DNA: TGTGCCAGCGGGAGGGGATCAAGAAACACCATATATTTT; CDR3 protein: CASGRGSRNTIYF
V gene: TRBV9; D gene: .; clone size: .; J gene: TRBJ2-5; CDR3 DNA: TGTGCCAGCAGCTCAGGAGTGGCAGGGCTGGGAGAGACCCAGTACTTC; CDR3 protein: CASSSGVAGLGETQYF
V gene: TRBV3-1/TRBV3-2; D gene: .; clone size: .; J gene: TRBJ2-7; CDR3 DNA: TGTGCCAGCAGCCAACCTCGGGGTAGCGAGCAGTACTTC; CDR3 protein: CASSQPRGSEQYF
V gene: TRBV12-3/TRBV12-4; D gene: .; clone size: .; J gene: TRBJ2-1; CDR3 DNA: TGTGCCAGCAGTTTCCTGGCGCGCAATGAGCAGTTCTTC; CDR3 protein: CASSFLARNEQFF
V gene: TRBV15; D gene: TRBD2; clone size: .; J gene: TRBJ2-3; CDR3 DNA: TGTGCCACCAGCAGAGGTAGCGGGGTTGACACAGATACGCAGTATTTT; CDR3 protein: CATSRGSGVDTDTQYF
V gene: TRBV19; D gene: .; clone size: .; J gene: TRBJ1-2; CDR3 DNA: TGTGCCAGTAGTATTGGAGGGAACTATGGCTACACCTTC; CDR3 protein: CASSIGGNYGYTF
V gene: TRBV7-9; D gene: TRBD2; clone size: few; J gene: TRBJ2-7; CDR3 DNA: TGTGCCAGCAGCTCGACCAAGACTAGCGGGTTCGACGAGCAGTACTTC; CDR3 protein: CASSSTKTSGFDEQYF
V gene: TRBV2; D gene: .; clone size: .; J gene: TRBJ2-3; CDR3 DNA: TGTGCCAGCAGGGCATCCGGGATGACAGATACGCAGTATTTT; CDR3 protein: CASRASGMTDTQYF
V gene: TRBV7-2; D gene: .; clone size: .; J gene: TRBJ2-2; CDR3 DNA: TGTGCCAGCAGCCCACAGTCGAGAGACACCGGGGAGCTGTTTTTT; CDR3 protein: CASSPQSRDTGELFF
V gene: TRBV7-6; D gene: TRBD1; clone size: .; J gene: TRBJ2-7; CDR3 DNA: TGTGCCAGCAGCAGGGACAGCTTCTCCTACGAGCAGTACTTC; CDR3 protein: CASSRDSFSYEQYF
V gene: TRBV6-2/TRBV6-3; D gene: .; clone size: .; J gene: TRBJ1-3; CDR3 DNA: TGTGCCAGCAGTTACGGGGAGTATGGAAACACCATATATTTT; CDR3 protein: CASSYGEYGNTIYF
V gene: TRBV7-9; D gene: .; clone size: .; J gene: TRBJ1-4; CDR3 DNA: TGTGCCAGCAGTGAGAGGAATGAAAAACTGTTTTTT; CDR3 protein: CASSERNEKLFF
V gene: TRBV2; D gene: .; clone size: .; J gene: TRBJ1-5; CDR3 DNA: TGTGCCAGCATTACGAGAAACGGCAATCAGCCCCAGCATTTT; CDR3 protein: CASITRNGNQPQHF
V gene: TRBV6-2/TRBV6-3; D gene: .; clone size: .; J gene: TRBJ2-1; CDR3 DNA: TGTGCCAGCAGTCTCGGGGAGTTTCCTTACAATGAGCAGTTCTTC; CDR3 protein: CASSLGEFPYNEQFF
V gene: TRBV28; D gene: .; clone size: once; J gene: TRBJ1-5; CDR3 DNA: TGTGCCAGCAGTCGGCCGGCCACAACGGGCAATCAGCCCCAGCATTTT; CDR3 protein: CASSRPATTGNQPQHF
V gene: TRBV5-6; D gene: .; clone size: .; J gene: TRBJ1-4; CDR3 DNA: TGTGCCAGCAGTAGGGCCGTGGCTAATGAAAAACTGTTTTTT; CDR3 protein: CASSRAVANEKLFF
V gene: TRBV4-3; D gene: TRBD2; clone size: .; J gene: TRBJ2-7; CDR3 DNA: TGCGCCAGCAGCCAAGGTGAGGCGGGGGAGGACGAGCAGTACTTC; CDR3 protein: CASSQGEAGEDEQYF
V gene: TRBV7-8; D gene: TRBD2; clone size: .; J gene: TRBJ2-2; CDR3 DNA: TGTGCCAGCAGCTGGAGCGGGGGCGTGAACACCGGGGAGCTGTTTTTT; CDR3 protein: CASSWSGGVNTGELFF
V gene: TRBV15; D gene: .; clone size: .; J gene: TRBJ1-1; CDR3 DNA: TGTGCCACTAAGACGGTGATGAACACTGAAGCTTTCTTT; CDR3 protein: CATKTVMNTEAFF
V gene: TRBV7-9; D gene: .; clone size: once; J gene: TRBJ1-2; CDR3 DNA: TGTGCCAGCAGGGCAGAGGGGGATTCGAAAGCGGGCTACACCTTC; CDR3 protein: CASRAEGDSKAGYTF
V gene: TRBV27; D gene: TRBD1; clone size: few; J gene: TRBJ1-1; CDR3 DNA: TGTGCCAGCAGACCAACAGGGGGCTCTGAAGCTTTCTTT; CDR3 protein: CASRPTGGSEAFF
V gene: TRBV7-3; D gene: .; clone size: .; J gene: TRBJ2-1; CDR3 DNA: TGTGCCAGCAGCTTAGGGGTGAGCTCCTACAATGAGCAGTTCTTC; CDR3 protein: CASSLGVSSYNEQFF
V gene: TRBV19; D gene: .; clone size: few; J gene: TRBJ1-2; CDR3 DNA: TGTGCCAGTAGTATCGGAGGGCTTGACCCGCCTTATGGCTACACCTTC; CDR3 protein: CASSIGGLDPPYGYTF
V gene: TRBV2; D gene: TRBD1; clone size: .; J gene: TRBJ2-5; CDR3 DNA: TGTGCCAGCAGGTTGACAGGGACATACCAAGAGACCCAGTACTTC; CDR3 protein: CASRLTGTYQETQYF
V gene: TRBV2; D gene: .; clone size: .; J gene: TRBJ2-3; CDR3 DNA: TGTGCCAGCGGTCGTCGGACTGGGGGGAGTACAGATACGCAGTATTTT; CDR3 protein: CASGRRTGGSTDTQYF
V gene: TRBV5-1; D gene: .; clone size: .; J gene: TRBJ1-1; CDR3 DNA: TGCGCCAGCAGCTCCAGGGAGGTGAGGGTAAACACTGAAGCTTTCTTT; CDR3 protein: CASSSREVRVNTEAFF
V gene: TRBV1; D gene: .; clone size: .; J gene: TRBJ2-1; CDR3 DNA: TGCACCAGCTCCTCCCGGACTAGCGGGGGGAGCTCCTACAATGAGCAGTTCTTC; CDR3 protein: CTSSSRTSGGSSYNEQFF
V gene: TRBV7-9; D gene: TRBD1; clone size: .; J gene: TRBJ2-7; CDR3 DNA: TGTGCCAGCAGTTCTTGGACAGGGGGCATCCCCGAGCAGTACTTC; CDR3 protein: CASSSWTGGIPEQYF
V gene: TRBV5-1; D gene: .; clone size: .; J gene: TRBJ2-6; CDR3 DNA: TGCGCCAGCAGCTTGTCCGCGGGGACAGCCTTTTCTGGGGCCAACGTCCTGACTTTC; CDR3 protein: CASSLSAGTAFSGANVLTF
V gene: TRBV6-2/TRBV6-3; D gene: TRBD1; clone size: .; J gene: TRBJ1-5; CDR3 DNA: TGTGCCAGCAGTTACGATCTAGGACAGGTCAATCAGCCCCAGCATTTT; CDR3 protein: CASSYDLGQVNQPQHF
V gene: TRBV11-3; D gene: .; clone size: .; J gene: TRBJ2-1; CDR3 DNA: TGTGCCAGCAGCTCCCGGAACATCCCTAATGAGCAGTTCTTC; CDR3 protein: CASSSRNIPNEQFF
V gene: TRBV9; D gene: .; clone size: .; J gene: TRBJ1-2; CDR3 DNA: TGTGCCAGCAGCGTAGAGGACTCGAGGGCCTATGGCTACACCTTC; CDR3 protein: CASSVEDSRAYGYTF
V gene: TRBV27; D gene: TRBD1; clone size: .; J gene: TRBJ2-7; CDR3 DNA: TGTGCCAGCAGTTTAATATGGGACAGCTCCTACGAGCAGTACTTC; CDR3 protein: CASSLIWDSSYEQYF